This T cell receptor (beta chain) was recorded in a study of Ad26.COV2.S vaccination and SARS-CoV-2 variants (dated by TCRdb to the early 2020s). The study in broad terms: Donors in the vaccine arm were drawn from COV1001, a multicentre, randomized, double-blind, placebo-controlled phase I-IIa trial testing Ad26.COV2.S in healthy adults. Ad26.COV2.S was administered intramuscularly at 5 x 10^10 or 1 x 10^11 viral particles, either as a single shot or as two shots given 56 days apart. TCRbeta repertoire sequencing served as the tool for gauging how specific and how broad the SARS-CoV-2-reactive T cell receptors were following Ad26.COV2.S vaccination. The TCR-sequenced set comprised about 32 samples: some 19 Ad26.COV2.S vaccine recipients, 5 placebo recipients and 8 SARS-CoV-2 convalescent individuals. Trial participants were randomized into five groups of five, in which low-dose or high-dose Ad26.COV2.S was given once or twice, or placebo was given on both occasions. Investigators did not know the trial group allocation while performing experiments and assessing outcomes.

Summary of the overall study and its limitations: It was noted by the authors that total T cell responses may have been underestimated by the TCR breadth and depth analyses. Non-spike TCR breadth was comparable between vaccine and placebo recipients, consistent with the vaccine containing only spike. After vaccination, spike-specific CD8+ and CD4+ T cell responses were reported to show substantial breadth. The study was not powered for comparison of responses between vaccine doses or regimens. Spike-specific TCR breadth was higher in Ad26.COV2.S recipients than in placebo recipients (P = 0.0014).

The CDR3 spans 15 residues, from the cysteine through the phenylalanine. The kept DNA is CDR3 alone, 45 bases in frame from the first base. The germline V gene (reference sequence) sets CDR1 to LGHDT and CDR2 to YNNKEL. V drops 0 bases and J drops 5 bases, leaving 13 bases in between. As concerns this clone: Its antigen is currently not known. Base qualities are not at hand, and no much larger clone is one base apart.

The immunoSEQ Assay was the method used to sequence TCRbeta CDR3 regions. After extraction, genomic DNA underwent amplification by bias-controlled multiplex PCR, followed by high-throughput sequencing. In the original analysis: To quantify the absolute abundance of every unique TCRbeta CDR3 region, sequences were collapsed and filtered. T cell fraction was estimated by normalizing TCRbeta template counts to usable DNA, which was measured by amplifying reference genes present in all nucleated cells. Repertoire TCRs were annotated as SARS-CoV-2-specific when V gene, CDR3 amino acid sequence and J gene were exactly matched to a known reactive TCR set. The reference SARS-CoV-2 TCR set was obtained from MIRA and was filtered for enrichment in COVID-19-positive ImmuneCODE repertoires, whereby public or cross-reactive TCRs were removed. Drawing on the MIRA antigens, annotated TCRs were analysed further at the level of specific ORF or position within ORF. Depth was the summed frequency of annotated unique rearrangements, while breadth was defined as annotated unique rearrangements over total unique productive rearrangements. Two-sided Wilcoxon rank-sum tests were used to compare TCR breadth between groups. Not all clones reach the TCRdb copy of this immuneACCESS table, which keeps in-frame sequences only. Checked studies attribute under half of the gap to unresolved V genes and leave the rest unexplained. V, J and clone size are taken as reported in that table, and D and trimming were inferred from the DNA itself. The sample table lists 400,000 to 500,000 clones, roughly 88% of them with a count of one. The ten largest clones represent about 4% of the sample.

The treatment or condition tag for this specimen amounts to: some 20 received Ad26.COV2.S at low or high dose, single or two shots; about 5 received placebo; per-sample allocation not given. Repertoires of vaccine and placebo recipients were sequenced from samples taken on day 63 after the first injection. In Cohort 1b, about two dozen adults aged 18-55 years were enrolled at a single site in Boston, USA, between 29 July and 7 August 2020. Ad26.COV2.S was a replication-incompetent adenovirus type 26 vector expressing a prefusion-stabilized SARS-CoV-2 spike protein from the original Wuhan strain. Recombination joined TRBV3-1 (or the pseudogene TRBV3-2) with TRBJ1-1, and possibly TRBD1, on 5 matching bases. The source material was peripheral blood, sampled in a trial of Ad26.COV2.S vaccine versus placebo. This clonotype was sampled from a person between 18 and 65 years old who received the Ad26.COV2.S COVID-19 vaccine or a placebo. The CDR3: CASSQEAGARTEAFF. The sequenced DNA is TGTGCCAGCAGCCAAGAGGCTGGGGCGAGGACTGAAGCTTTCTTT.